Shown below are 13 T cell receptor beta chains from a single sample sequenced in a study of CD8 T cells in ankylosing spondylitis. MiXCR, run by TCRdb on the 5' RACE reads, gives a single entry per CDR3 protein. The table records approximately 220,000 distinct CDR3 sequences, about 10% of them present only once. Input material: blood, either unsorted or a sorted T cell fraction (not recorded which). These receptors originate from a male donor with ankylosing spondylitis or in good health (not recorded which).

This clonotype was seen ten or more times. This rearrangement joins TRBV27 to TRBJ2-5; tentative D call: TRBD2 (6 bases). Germline values: CDR1 MNHEY, CDR2 SMNVEV (reference sequence). V lost 3 bases and J 4 bases, leaving 12 bases between the germline ends. CDR3 length equals 14 residues. CDR3 in DNA: TGTGCCAGCAGTTTGAGGTTGGGGGGAGAGACCCAGTACTTC. This gives the protein CASSLRLGGETQYF.

This clonotype was seen ten or more times. J is TRBJ2-5 and V is TRBV7-2; maybe TRBD2 (6 bases). The V end lost 6 bases, the J end lost 1 base, and 9 bases lay between the germline ends. The CDR3 contains 13 residues. Looked up from germline, CDR1 is SGHTA and CDR2 is FQGNSA. The CDR3 bases are TGTGCCAGCAGAGCGGGTCCCCAAGAGACCCAGTACTTC. Its translation: CASRAGPQETQYF.

In its sample, this clonotype was seen many times. The chain uses TRBV3-1 and TRBJ2-7, with D possibly TRBD1 on 6 matching bases. The CDR3 consists of 15 residues. Germline CDR1 is LGHDT and CDR2 is YNNKEL (reference sequence). V was pared by 5 bases and J by 0 bases, with 14 bases between. CDR3 sequence: CASSYGQPSSYEQYF. The CDR3 DNA follows: TGTGCCAGCAGCTACGGACAGCCGAGCTCCTACGAGCAGTACTTC.

The chain is built from TRBV5-6 and TRBJ2-1; TRBD1 agrees at 8 bases. The J segment lost 5 bases and the V segment lost 4 bases, leaving 8 bases of the junction unmatched. The CDR3 length is 15 residues. The germline CDR1 and CDR2 sequences are SGHDT and YYEEEE. CDR3 in amino acids: CASSLWTGRDNEQFF. The CDR3 DNA follows: TGTGCCAGCAGCCTATGGACAGGGAGAGACAATGAGCAGTTCTTC.

This clonotype was seen ten or more times. The rearrangement joins TRBV6-4 to TRBJ1-1, with D perhaps matching TRBD1 (5 bases). The CDR3 covers 14 residues. Germline V lookup: CDR1 MRHNA, CDR2 SNTAGT. V lost 7 bases, J lost 2 bases, and 14 bases lay in between. The CDR3 protein is CASTSWTNNTEAFF. As DNA, the CDR3 is TGTGCCAGCACGTCGTGGACAAACAACACTGAAGCTTTCTTT.

About this clonotype: It is likely a read error, because the conserved phenylalanine at the end of the CDR3 is missing. The V call is TRBV7-2, the J call TRBJ2-5; 8 bases map to TRBD2. After removal of 5 bases from V and 7 bases from J, the junction contained 9 bases not matched to a gene. Per the germline V gene, CDR1 is SGHTA and CDR2 is FQGNSA. This CDR3 region has 14 residues. The CDR3 region is CASSGGTSRRTQYL. CDR3 DNA: TGTGCCAGCAGCGGCGGGACTAGTCGACGGACCCAGTACCTC.

This chain joins TRBV5-6 and TRBJ1-4; no clear D. The CDR3 sequence is 13 residues long. Trimming cost V 0 bases and J 6 bases, with 6 bases left between them. The germline CDR1 and CDR2 sequences are SGHDT and YYEEEE. The CDR3, as DNA: TGTGCCAGCAGCTTGGTCGGGGATGAAAAACTGTTTTTT. Its translation is CASSLVGDEKLFF.

This clonotype was found many times. The J gene is TRBJ2-1, the V gene TRBV7-6; D remains ambiguous. Trimming took off 2 bases at V and 0 bases at J, with 5 bases between the two ends. The CDR3 runs 14 residues. Germline V gives CDR1 SGHVS, CDR2 FNYEAQ. The CDR3 protein is CASSLMSSYNEQFF. In DNA form, the CDR3 reads TGTGCCAGCAGCTTAATGAGCTCCTACAATGAGCAGTTCTTC.

This clonotype was detected many times. The chain is built from TRBV5-1 and TRBJ1-2; TRBD1 is a possible D gene (5 bases). Per germline, CDR1 SGHRS and CDR2 YFSETQ. V was shortened by 5 bases and J by 4 bases, with 12 bases between the two germline ends. The CDR3 covers 13 residues. CDR3 sequence: CASSFGTAYGYTF. The CDR3 DNA reads TGCGCCAGCAGTTTCGGGACGGCCTATGGCTACACCTTC.

In nucleotides, the CDR3 is TGTGCCAGTAGTCCCCGAAACAGGGATAACACTGAAGCTTTCTTT. This sequence encodes CASSPRNRDNTEAFF. This chain connects TRBV19 to TRBJ1-1, with a possible D match to TRBD1 (6 bases). Looked up from germline, CDR1 is LNHDA and CDR2 is SQIVND (reference sequence). The V gene lost 5 bases and the J gene lost 2 bases, with 15 bases spanning the gap. This CDR3 spans 15 amino acids.

This clonotype was counted many times. J is TRBJ1-4 and V is TRBV3-1, with D perhaps TRBD1 (5 bases). CDR3 size: 18 residues. V shed 4 bases and J shed 2 bases, with 20 bases lying between them. Germline values: CDR1 LGHDT, CDR2 YNNKEL (reference sequence). In nucleotides, the CDR3 is TGTGCCAGCAGCCCTAGGACACTCAGGACGTCGACTAATGAAAAACTGTTTTTT. It translates to CASSPRTLRTSTNEKLFF.

This chain connects TRBV20-1 to TRBJ1-2; TRBD1 matches at 9 bases. V shed 6 bases and J 0 bases; nucleotides not matched to a gene: 11. The CDR3 contains 16 residues. The germline V gene has CDR1 DFQATT and CDR2 SNEGSKA (reference sequence). The CDR3 region has the DNA TGCAGTGCACTACCCCCGGACAGGGGAGCTAACTATGGCTACACCTTC. Encoded protein: CSALPPDRGANYGYTF.

This clonotype was picked up a small number of times. This chain joins TRBV5-4 and TRBJ2-1, with TRBD2 matching over 10 bases. V was clipped by 6 bases and J by 3 bases; unmatched bases: 15. The CDR3 is 18 residues long. CDR1 SGHNT and CDR2 YYREEE come from the germline V gene (reference sequence). The CDR3 DNA sequence: TGTGCCAGCACCGCAGCGGGGGGGCGAGGTTTGGGCTACAATGAGCAGTTCTTC. Encoded protein: CASTAAGGRGLGYNEQFF.